This is a list of T cell receptor beta chains from one sample in a study of T-cell memory formation after mild COVID-19. MiXCR, applied by TCRdb to the 5' RACE reads, yields one record per CDR3 protein. Here the sample spans 40,000 to 55,000 distinct CDR3 sequences, more than 10% being singletons. Sequencing was carried out using PBMCs or a T cell subset sorted from them (not recorded which). These receptors originate from a man aged 18 to 30 who had mild COVID-19 (a few samples of this study predate the infection). Cell type and time point are not known. Both conserved end residues are part of each CDR3. Fields, in order: clone size, D gene, J gene, V gene, CDR3 protein, CDR3 DNA. A D gene is named only where the DNA matches it firmly. Rows may omit the clone size; those that give it use once, few, many or a size class.

>-|TRBD1|TRBJ1-1|TRBV12-3/TRBV12-4
CASIATGGTEAFF
TGTGCCAGCATCGCCACAGGGGGCACTGAAGCTTTCTTT
>few|-|TRBJ1-5|TRBV7-9
CASSRASGNQPQHF
TGTGCCAGCAGCCGGGCCTCTGGCAATCAGCCCCAGCATTTT
>-|TRBD1|TRBJ2-1|TRBV18
CASSPRQGASNEQFF
TGTGCCAGCTCACCTCGACAGGGGGCGAGCAATGAGCAGTTCTTC
>few|TRBD2|TRBJ2-1|TRBV28
CASRRGGSSYNEQFF
TGTGCCAGCAGGCGGGGGGGCAGCTCCTACAATGAGCAGTTCTTC
>few|TRBD2|TRBJ2-3|TRBV7-2
CASSLVAGGGDTQYF
TGTGCCAGCAGCTTAGTTGCCGGGGGGGGAGATACGCAGTATTTT
>-|-|TRBJ1-4|TRBV29-1
CSVLTDPTNEKLFF
TGCAGCGTCTTGACAGACCCAACTAATGAAAAACTGTTTTTT
>few|-|TRBJ2-7|TRBV3-1
CASSRHYEQYF
TGTGCCAGCAGCCGCCATTACGAGCAGTACTTC
>many|TRBD2|TRBJ2-2|TRBV20-1
CSARDGLAGDTGELFF
TGCAGTGCTAGAGATGGACTAGCGGGGGACACCGGGGAGCTGTTTTTT
>many|TRBD2|TRBJ2-1|TRBV7-9
CASSLSGTTNEQFF
TGTGCCAGCAGCTTATCCGGGACTACCAATGAGCAGTTCTTC
>few|-|TRBJ2-5|TRBV7-4
CASSSDAPPETQYF
TGTGCCAGCAGCTCCGACGCCCCCCCGGAGACCCAGTACTTC
>many|TRBD2|TRBJ2-3|TRBV20-1
CSARLGGGTDTQYF
TGCAGTGCTAGATTGGGGGGGGGCACAGATACGCAGTATTTT
>many|TRBD2|TRBJ2-5|TRBV5-4
CASSPSSGEGTQYF
TGTGCCAGCAGCCCCTCCAGCGGGGAGGGGACCCAGTACTTC
>few|TRBD1|TRBJ2-5|TRBV29-1
CSVGTGGETQYF
TGCAGCGTTGGGACAGGGGGCGAGACCCAGTACTTC
>-|-|TRBJ2-1|TRBV3-1
CASSRSVSSYNEQFF
TGTGCCAGCAGCCGTAGCGTAAGCTCCTACAATGAGCAGTTCTTC
>few|TRBD2|TRBJ2-2|TRBV7-9
CASSLTGLAGEELFF
TGTGCCAGCAGCTTAACGGGACTAGCGGGGGAGGAGCTGTTTTTT
>few|-|TRBJ2-7|TRBV7-8
CASSLVLGGSYEQYF
TGTGCCAGCAGCTTAGTTTTAGGGGGCTCCTACGAGCAGTACTTC
>many|TRBD2|TRBJ2-1|TRBV7-2
CACTSGQNEQFF
TGTGCCTGTACTAGCGGCCAAAATGAGCAGTTCTTC
>-|-|TRBJ2-1|TRBV11-3
CASSRPGRNEQFF
TGTGCCAGCAGCCGCCCAGGGAGGAATGAGCAGTTCTTC
>-|TRBD1|TRBJ2-4|TRBV28
CASSQADRAKNIQYF
TGTGCCAGCAGTCAAGCCGACAGGGCTAAAAACATTCAGTACTTC
>few|-|TRBJ2-5|TRBV5-1
CASGSLGGAGETQYF
TGCGCCAGCGGATCCCTGGGGGGGGCCGGGGAGACCCAGTACTTC
>-|-|TRBJ1-2|TRBV5-1
CASSLPGRVYGYTF
TGCGCCAGCAGCTTGCCTGGCAGGGTTTATGGCTACACCTTC
>-|-|TRBJ1-5|TRBV5-6
CASSLRGAGQPQHF
TGTGCCAGCAGCTTGAGGGGCGCCGGTCAGCCCCAGCATTTT
>-|TRBD1|TRBJ2-1|TRBV7-6
CASSDPTGGIGNEQFF
TGTGCCAGCAGTGACCCGACAGGGGGAATTGGGAATGAGCAGTTCTTC
>few|TRBD2|TRBJ2-1|TRBV20-1
CSARDVRLAGDEQFF
TGCAGTGCTAGAGATGTTAGACTAGCGGGGGATGAGCAGTTCTTC
>many|TRBD2|TRBJ2-1|TRBV7-6
CASSPTGGNYNEQFF
TGTGCCAGCAGCCCCACGGGGGGGAACTACAATGAGCAGTTCTTC
>few|-|TRBJ2-2|TRBV7-2
CASSFATVNTGELFF
TGTGCCAGCAGCTTTGCGACAGTGAACACCGGGGAGCTGTTTTTT
>-|-|TRBJ1-5|TRBV25-1
CASSESGANQPQHF
TGTGCCAGCAGTGAATCAGGGGCCAATCAGCCCCAGCATTTT
>few|-|TRBJ2-3|TRBV7-6
CASSLSGRGTQYF
TGTGCCAGCAGTCTTAGCGGTAGGGGGACGCAGTATTTT
>-|-|TRBJ1-1|TRBV5-1
CASSPPGLNTEAFF
TGCGCCAGCAGCCCACCGGGCCTAAACACTGAAGCTTTCTTT
>few|-|TRBJ1-3|TRBV12-3/TRBV12-4
CAGGRAPLGNTIYF
TGTGCCGGGGGAAGGGCGCCGCTTGGAAACACCATATATTTT
>few|-|TRBJ1-1|TRBV29-1
CSSGGVVNTEAFF
TGCAGCTCCGGGGGGGTGGTGAACACTGAAGCTTTCTTT
>-|-|TRBJ1-3|TRBV4-1
CASSQPSDPGNTIYF
TGCGCCAGCAGCCAACCTTCGGATCCTGGAAACACCATATATTTT
>-|TRBD1|TRBJ1-2|TRBV6-2/TRBV6-3
CASSYGDRGQSKGYTF
TGTGCCAGCAGTTACGGAGACAGGGGGCAGAGTAAGGGCTACACCTTC
>many|TRBD2|TRBJ2-3|TRBV27
CATHRTSGGDDTQYF
TGTGCCACCCATAGGACTAGCGGGGGGGATGATACGCAGTATTTT
>many|TRBD2|TRBJ2-3|TRBV20-1
CSARDYSFTDTQYF
TGCAGTGCTCGGGACTACAGCTTCACAGATACGCAGTATTTT
>few|-|TRBJ2-1|TRBV5-6
CASSLHGGNNEQFF
TGTGCCAGCAGCTTGCATGGAGGGAACAATGAGCAGTTCTTC
>few|TRBD1|TRBJ2-4|TRBV9
CASSSRWGQGADIQYF
TGTGCCAGCAGCTCCCGCTGGGGACAGGGGGCGGACATTCAGTACTTC
>-|-|TRBJ1-1|TRBV5-8
CASSFGQGRTEAFF
TGTGCCAGCAGCTTCGGGCAGGGGAGGACTGAAGCTTTCTTT
>-|-|TRBJ1-4|TRBV7-2
CASSVSVATNEKLFF
TGTGCCAGCAGCGTGTCAGTTGCAACTAATGAAAAACTGTTTTTT
>-|-|TRBJ1-2|TRBV6-5
CASSYSYGVGYTF
TGTGCCAGCAGTTACTCATACGGGGTCGGCTACACCTTC
>-|-|TRBJ2-3|TRBV4-3
CASSQTGTYTDTQYF
TGCGCCAGCAGCCAAACCGGGACTTACACAGATACGCAGTATTTT
>-|TRBD2|TRBJ2-3|TRBV20-1
CSARLAGRKDTQYF
TGCAGTGCTAGACTAGCGGGGAGGAAAGATACGCAGTATTTT
>many|TRBD2|TRBJ2-5|TRBV12-3/TRBV12-4
CASSPRRGGLFVGDRETQYF
TGTGCCAGCAGTCCGCGGCGGGGGGGCCTTTTCGTCGGGGATCGCGAGACCCAGTACTTC
>few|TRBD1|TRBJ2-2|TRBV9
CASSDWDRLFAGELFF
TGTGCCAGCAGCGATTGGGACAGGTTATTCGCCGGGGAGCTGTTTTTT
>-|TRBD1|TRBJ1-2|TRBV7-2
CASSRPRTGDLDNYGYTF
TGTGCCAGCAGCCGACCGAGGACAGGGGACCTAGATAACTATGGCTACACCTTC
>many|-|TRBJ2-5|TRBV20-1
CSAGQPPHQETQYF
TGCAGTGCTGGACAGCCTCCCCACCAAGAGACCCAGTACTTC
>few|-|TRBJ1-1|TRBV6-5
CASRDPPTSKAFF
TGTGCCAGCAGAGACCCACCAACCTCGAAAGCTTTCTTT
>-|-|TRBJ2-3|TRBV18
CASSPPGGTSGTDTQYF
TGTGCCAGCTCACCACCGGGGGGAACTTCGGGCACAGATACGCAGTATTTT
>few|-|TRBJ2-7|TRBV7-3
CASSLNGPRGATKQYF
TGTGCCAGCAGCTTAAACGGACCCCGAGGGGCTACGAAGCAGTACTTC
>-|-|TRBJ2-6|TRBV7-2
CASSSHLSGANVLTF
TGTGCCAGCAGCTCGCACCTCTCTGGGGCCAACGTCCTGACTTTC
>-|TRBD2|TRBJ2-5|TRBV5-4
CASSASGGGLQETQYF
TGTGCCAGCAGCGCTAGCGGGGGGGGGCTACAAGAGACCCAGTACTTC
>few|TRBD2|TRBJ2-3|TRBV20-1
CSVGGGGTDTQYF
TGCAGTGTCGGCGGGGGGGGCACAGATACGCAGTATTTT
>few|-|TRBJ2-2|TRBV6-1
CASSAENTGELFF
TGTGCCAGCAGTGCGGAGAACACCGGGGAGCTGTTTTTT
>-|-|TRBJ2-7|TRBV7-9
CASSPSVASTFYYRGEQYF
TGTGCCAGCAGCCCTTCGGTGGCATCGACCTTTTATTATCGTGGCGAGCAGTACTTC
>-|-|TRBJ2-2|TRBV7-3
CASSFGSGELFF
TGTGCCAGCAGCTTCGGGTCCGGGGAGCTGTTTTTT
>-|-|TRBJ2-4|TRBV5-8
CASSPLGHGSKNIQYF
TGTGCCAGCAGCCCCCTGGGGCACGGGAGCAAAAACATTCAGTACTTC